The 13 T cell receptor beta chains below all came from one sample that was sequenced in a study of blood T cells in healthy people across ages. The second PCR ran about 7 to 12 cycles with a sample-barcoded 5' primer and J-beta primers. TCRdb re-called the 5' RACE reads through MiXCR, storing one row per CDR3 protein. The profile shows around 1.5 million distinct CDR3 sequences, around 42% of them singletons. The sequenced sample consisted of blood. The source of these receptors is a woman aged 18-29 years in good health.

The rearrangement links TRBV25-1 to TRBJ2-7; the D is unclear. The V end lost 10 bases, the J end lost 4 bases, and 17 bases lay between the germline ends. The CDR3 runs to 13 residues. Per germline, CDR1 MGHDK and CDR2 SYGVNS. CDR3 coding DNA: TGTGCCACATTCCAGGCAGGAACTTACGAGCAGTACTTC. The encoded protein is CATFQAGTYEQYF.

The CDR3 nucleotides read TGTGCCAGCAGGACTGACAGGGGGCTGAATACGCAGTATTTT. Translating it yields CASRTDRGLNTQYF. The chain combines TRBV6-1 with TRBJ2-3, with 10 bases matching TRBD1. The V and J ends lost 6 bases and 7 bases, in that order; junction bases with no gene match: 7. CDR1 and CDR2 (germline): MNHNS, SASEGT. The CDR3 totals 14 residues.

The V call is TRBV11-2, the J call TRBJ2-1, with TRBD2 matching over 8 bases. The length of the CDR3 is 15 residues. The germline CDR1 and CDR2 sequences are SGHAT and FQNNGV. Trimming cost V 0 bases and J 9 bases; bases outside gene matches: 7. The CDR3: CASSLDYLAGLEQFF. CDR3 coding DNA: TGTGCCAGCAGCTTAGATTACCTAGCGGGCCTTGAGCAGTTCTTC.

For the CDR3, the DNA is TGCAGTGCCCTGAACAACAATGAGCAGTTCTTC. Protein: CSALNNNEQFF. V and J are TRBV20-1 and TRBJ2-1, with no clear D. The CDR3 covers 11 residues. The germline gives CDR1 DFQATT, CDR2 SNEGSKA (reference sequence). V shed 6 bases and J shed 5 bases, with 8 bases lying between them.

This clonotype was found a few times. Given a much more abundant clone one base away, this may be a read error. This sequence joins TRBV10-3 and TRBJ2-1; 7 nucleotides match TRBD2. This CDR3 has 14 amino acids. Per germline, CDR1 ENHRY and CDR2 SYGVKD. In DNA form, the CDR3 reads TGTGCCATCAGCGGAGACCTAGCGGTTAATGGGCAGTTCTTC. Its protein is CAISGDLAVNGQFF.

This clonotype was observed a handful of times. This chain joins TRBV27 and TRBJ1-4, with 10 bases that match TRBD1. The CDR3 has 17 residues. Germline V gives CDR1 MNHEY, CDR2 SMNVEV (reference sequence). V shed 5 bases and J 5 bases; nucleotides not matched to a gene: 11. CDR3 in DNA: TGTGCCAGCAGTAGACAGGGGGCAAGGATCGCGAATGAAAAACTGTTTTTT. This sequence encodes CASSRQGARIANEKLFF.

The rearrangement links TRBV20-1 to TRBJ2-5, with D uncertain. Trimming removed 6 bases from V and 5 bases from J, with 16 bases in between. This CDR3 has 13 residues. Germline assignment: CDR1 DFQATT and CDR2 SNEGSKA (reference sequence). The CDR3 loop reads CSAAETWAETQYF. The CDR3 DNA reads TGCAGTGCCGCCGAGACTTGGGCGGAGACCCAGTACTTC.

CDR3 residues: CASSLVGANYEQYF. CDR3 coding DNA: TGTGCCAGCAGCTTAGTTGGGGCTAACTACGAGCAGTACTTC. The chain carries TRBV7-8 and TRBJ2-7, with a possible D match to TRBD1 (5 bases). CDR1 and CDR2 from the germline V gene are SGHVS and FQNEAQ. The germline V and J ends were trimmed by 1 base and 3 bases, with 10 bases remaining between them. The CDR3 consists of 14 residues.

CDR3 in amino acids: CASSLSPGVSGELFF. Here the CDR3 DNA reads TGTGCCAGCAGTTTATCTCCGGGAGTGTCAGGGGAGCTGTTTTTT. The chain carries TRBV27 and TRBJ2-2; possible D gene TRBD2, 6 bases. Germline CDR1 MNHEY, CDR2 SMNVEV (reference sequence). Between the trimmed V and J ends, which lost 0 bases and 8 bases, there was a span of 13 bases. This CDR3 has 15 amino acids.

To note about this clonotype: Sequence at one end of the junction differs from germline and may be a read error. V usage is TRBV3-1 and J usage is TRBJ2-7; D unresolved. The J call may not be correct, given that the DNA end is closer to TRBJ2-5. The germline CDR1 and CDR2 sequences are LGHDT and YNNKEL (reference sequence). CDR3 length equals 11 residues. The chain's CDR3 is CAGSQDETQYF. DNA for the CDR3: TGTGCCGGCAGCCAAGATGAGACCCAGTACTTC.

The rearrangement uses TRBV11-3 and TRBJ1-3; the D is unclear. This CDR3 has 15 amino acids. Germline V gene data show CDR1 as SGHNT and CDR2 as YENEEA. V lost 0 bases and J lost 0, with 6 bases in between. Here the CDR3 DNA reads TGTGCCAGCAGCTTAGATCAGGCCTCTGGAAACACCATATATTTT. Its protein product is CASSLDQASGNTIYF. Complete variable domain (other parts from reference TRBV11-3 and TRBJ1-3): EAGVVQSPRYKIIEKKQPVAFWCNPISGHNTLYWYLQNLGQGPELLIRYENEEAVDDSQLPKDRFSAERLKGVDSTLKIQPAELGDSAVYLCASSLDQASGNTIYFGEGSWLTVV.

On this clonotype itself: At one end, the junction sequence differs from germline, possibly due to a read error. The chain uses TRBV12-3 or TRBV12-4 and TRBJ2-1, with unresolved D. The CDR3 length is 11 residues. The CDR3 spells CACSRNSMQFF. In DNA form, the CDR3 reads TGTGCCTGCAGTCGTAATTCAATGCAGTTCTTC.

J is TRBJ2-3 and V is TRBV2, with D tentatively TRBD2 (5 bases). The V gene lost 1 base and the J gene lost 5 bases, with 10 bases spanning the gap. CDR1 SNHLY and CDR2 FYNNEI come from the germline V gene. The CDR3 totals 14 residues. CDR3 sequence reads: CASSEVQRQDTQYF. CDR3 nucleotide sequence: TGTGCCAGCAGTGAAGTTCAGCGGCAAGATACGCAGTATTTT.